These T cell receptor beta chains were read from a single sample in a study of T cells in Graves' hyperthyroidism and ophthalmopathy. TCRdb re-analysed the multiplex PCR reads in MiXCR, keeping a single row per CDR3 protein. The sample records nearly 750,000 distinct CDR3 sequences, 30% to 40% being singletons. Sequencing used blood. These receptors were obtained from a woman aged 40 to 55 with Graves' hyperthyroidism. CDR3s include the opening cysteine and the closing phenylalanine or tryptophan. Clone size is not always given. Where it is, it says once, few, many or a class for expanded clones.

clone_size j_call v_call cdr3_aa
. TRBJ1-2 TRBV7-2 CASSLAQGAVYGYTF
few TRBJ2-2 TRBV9 CASSVFGSHTGELFF
many TRBJ2-2 TRBV29-1 CSYGTGNTGELFF
many TRBJ1-5 TRBV19 CASRLQTGDQPQHF
few TRBJ1-2 TRBV12-3/TRBV12-4 CASSLLGAPNYGYTF
few TRBJ2-5 TRBV6-5 CASSSSFLETQYF
many TRBJ2-7 TRBV19 CASSGRTGGEQYF
. TRBJ2-7 TRBV2 CASSEVRGYEQYF
once TRBJ2-7 TRBV25-1 CASSHHPSGQPYEQCF
many TRBJ2-7 TRBV20-1 CSAKGQGASDEQYF
. TRBJ2-6 TRBV19 CASPTVGLPSGANVLTF
. TRBJ1-1 TRBV12-3/TRBV12-4 CASSYSEGGSAAFF
. TRBJ1-1 TRBV15 CATSSKGQGGTEAFF
few TRBJ1-2 TRBV4-3 CASSQDGGREEYGYTF
few TRBJ1-1 TRBV6-5 CASSYGGRGSEAFF
. TRBJ1-2 TRBV19 CASTPSVANYGYTF
once TRBJ1-1 TRBV30 CAGTQVVAFF
. TRBJ2-7 TRBV5-1 CASRKTGNEQYF
few TRBJ2-1 TRBV7-3 CASSLSGGNEQFF
. TRBJ1-4 TRBV25-1 CASSESGGPGGKLFF
many TRBJ1-5 TRBV7-2 CASSSGTVKNQPQHF
many TRBJ2-5 TRBV20-1 CSAREAEETQYF
few TRBJ1-6 TRBV12-3/TRBV12-4 CASSLTTWTASLTPLHF
. TRBJ2-7 TRBV28 CASTRGGERYF
many TRBJ1-1 TRBV5-6 CASSEMNTEAFF
. TRBJ2-7 TRBV7-9 CASRDAGSYEQYF
many TRBJ2-7 TRBV20-1 CSARIPTAYEQYF
many TRBJ1-3 TRBV12-3/TRBV12-4 CASSNEGINSGNTIYF
. TRBJ1-5 TRBV10-3 CASSEQGPNQPQHF
few TRBJ1-1 TRBV10-3 CASREVGRNTEAFF
many TRBJ2-7 TRBV29-1 CSVEGEGSSTEQYF
few TRBJ2-2 TRBV9 CASSPRYGLTTTGELFF
. TRBJ1-5 TRBV24-1 CATSARDRPDQPQHF
many TRBJ1-1 TRBV10-3 CAISESGTDTEAFF
. TRBJ2-7 TRBV20-1 CSARRDRGTDTQYF
. TRBJ1-2 TRBV2 CASARKGDGYTF
many TRBJ2-2 TRBV15 CATSPTGPGELFF
. TRBJ2-7 TRBV7-8 CASTDDRASSYEQYF
. TRBJ1-1 TRBV3-1 CASSQADRGEAFF
many TRBJ2-7 TRBV10-3 CAISESKGTGVRQQYF
few TRBJ2-6 TRBV12-3/TRBV12-4 CAIPPQGLSSGANVLTF
many TRBJ2-5 TRBV2 CASSFNRWETQYF
. TRBJ2-2 TRBV10-3 CAISSGEELFF
. TRBJ1-3 TRBV7-9 CASSQEEGSVNTIYF
. TRBJ1-5 TRBV6-5 CASTNRGPLGNQPQHF
. TRBJ2-7 TRBV28 CASGPTTFSYEQYF
. TRBJ2-3 TRBV20-1 CSARDVTSWYTDTQYF
few TRBJ2-6 TRBV7-8 CASSLEKSVLTF
many TRBJ2-7 TRBV7-2 CASSSQGGSTEQYF
few TRBJ1-4 TRBV6-5 CASQGEGNEKLFF